The sequence of this T cell receptor (beta chain) was determined in a study of T cells after yellow fever vaccination. Study findings and constraints: Relatively few clonotypes were ones that appeared in both CD4 and CD8 compartments.

The study made its TCR cDNA through 5'RACE template switching. That step introduced a universal primer site along with UMIs. TCRdb passed the 5' RACE reads through MiXCR, listing each CDR3 protein once. The profile covers approximately 85,000 distinct CDR3 sequences, with about an eighth appearing a single time and approximately 25% taken by the ten largest. This CDR3 spans 16 amino acids. The V segment lost 6 bases and the J segment 8 bases; nucleotides outside the gene matches: 13. CDR1 and CDR2 from the germline V gene are MGHRA and YSYEKL. The sample here was CD8+ T cells not binding an NS4B(214-222) dextramer, sorted from PBMCs, taken around 3 weeks after the first yellow fever vaccination. This clonotype was sampled from a man between 18 and 35 years old who received the YFV17D yellow fever vaccine. The chain links TRBV4-1 to TRBJ2-2; 9 nucleotides match TRBD1. CDR3 nucleotide sequence: TGCGCCAGCAGTCAGAGGGGACAGGGAGGGGTGGGGGAGCTGTTTTTT. Its translation: CASSQRGQGGVGELFF.